This TCR beta chain emerged from a study of T cells after yellow fever vaccination. Study-level points and caveats: Just a small share of clonotypes turned up in the CD4 compartment as well as the CD8 compartment. Once the booster was given, most primary-vaccination clones reappeared, at about 97% for CD4 and 85% to 90% for CD8. Abundant clonotypes (contaminants from the bulk population) could be present in FACS-sorted repertoires.

CDR3 size: 14 residues. Trimming stripped 6 bases from V and 3 bases from J, with 18 bases between. Germline CDR1 DFQATT, CDR2 SNEGSKA (reference sequence). In making TCR cDNA, 5'RACE template switching added a universal primer site and UMIs to it. From the 5' RACE reads, TCRdb called clonotypes with MiXCR, one entry per CDR3 protein. The sample holds a few hundred thousand distinct CDR3 sequences, 7% to 10% seen once. For this clonotype: Its specificity is not known.

The chain uses TRBV20-1 and TRBJ2-7; no firm D call. The source is a young man who received the YFV17D yellow fever vaccine. The starting material was PBMCs, obtained around 45 days after the first yellow fever vaccination. CDR3 region: CSAARIRLGYEQYF. Here the CDR3 DNA reads TGCAGTGCCGCGAGAATAAGACTCGGCTACGAGCAGTACTTC.